These T cell receptor beta chains were read from a single sample in a study of monozygotic twins with inflammatory bowel disease. After re-calling the 5' RACE reads, TCRdb lists one entry per CDR3 protein, DNA absent. The sample holds 350,000 to 550,000 distinct CDR3 sequences. What was sequenced was blood. These receptors originate from a human donor with ulcerative colitis or Crohn's disease, or a healthy co-twin of an affected twin (not recorded which). Both conserved end residues are part of each CDR3.

v_call,j_call,cdr3_aa
TRBV9,TRBJ2-5,CASSIGTAQETQYF
TRBV7-7,TRBJ2-1,CASSLFGRGSGSEQFF
TRBV18,TRBJ2-1,CASSSGTGLYNEQFF
TRBV18,TRBJ1-5,CASSLGARDQPQHF
TRBV7-2,TRBJ2-7,CASSPGGPPYEQYF
TRBV29-1,TRBJ2-6,CSVEDWDGLGGANVLTF
TRBV7-2,TRBJ2-1,CASSPGQKYNEQFF
TRBV5-4,TRBJ2-5,CASSLGPSGRAETQYF
TRBV18,TRBJ2-7,CASSLQQGASYEQYF
TRBV11-3,TRBJ2-3,CASSLDHPDTQYF
TRBV6-5,TRBJ2-1,CASSSQSHEQFF
TRBV7-6,TRBJ2-5,CASSPAGMTQETQYF
TRBV18,TRBJ2-7,CASSLAGTGYHEQYF
TRBV19,TRBJ1-1,CASSFGTGQNTEAFF
TRBV4-1,TRBJ1-1,CASSHNRVNTEAFF
TRBV12-3/TRBV12-4,TRBJ2-5,CASSLEGSPLGETQYF
TRBV7-2,TRBJ1-5,CASSNGTAPSPQHF
TRBV6-1,TRBJ2-7,CASSEGGGSYEQYF
TRBV6-1,TRBJ2-1,CASIRAMGSMDEQFF
TRBV7-2,TRBJ2-1,CASTLASSYSEQFF
TRBV4-2,TRBJ2-7,CASSTRTSGGYEQYF
TRBV27,TRBJ2-3,CASSLSRSGRELSTDTQYF
TRBV4-2,TRBJ2-1,CASSQLGTSSRIQSSYNEQFF
TRBV10-3,TRBJ2-2,CAISPRREVTGELFF
TRBV7-2,TRBJ1-2,CASSHRDRAYGYTF
TRBV11-1,TRBJ1-4,CASSSPVVTGRGANEKLFF
TRBV18,TRBJ1-5,CASSFTGSIGTGGNQPQHF
TRBV5-1,TRBJ2-7,CASSERTGFTYEQYF
TRBV5-1,TRBJ2-1,CASSFGGISSYNEQFF
TRBV7-3,TRBJ2-1,CASSLTPLGSSYNEQFF
TRBV3-1,TRBJ2-5,CASSRKTIQETQYF
TRBV20-1,TRBJ1-1,CSATTGGGTEAFF
TRBV5-1,TRBJ2-7,CASSLYGQGTYEQYF
TRBV7-2,TRBJ2-1,CPSSSQLDANEQFF
TRBV10-3,TRBJ1-1,CAISSTANTEAFF
TRBV19,TRBJ2-5,CASSVQGLLGTQYF
TRBV7-2,TRBJ1-1,CASKQQGGTEAFF
TRBV12-3/TRBV12-4,TRBJ2-4,CASSSKGPRPNF
TRBV12-3/TRBV12-4,TRBJ1-5,CASSFGGNSNQPQHF